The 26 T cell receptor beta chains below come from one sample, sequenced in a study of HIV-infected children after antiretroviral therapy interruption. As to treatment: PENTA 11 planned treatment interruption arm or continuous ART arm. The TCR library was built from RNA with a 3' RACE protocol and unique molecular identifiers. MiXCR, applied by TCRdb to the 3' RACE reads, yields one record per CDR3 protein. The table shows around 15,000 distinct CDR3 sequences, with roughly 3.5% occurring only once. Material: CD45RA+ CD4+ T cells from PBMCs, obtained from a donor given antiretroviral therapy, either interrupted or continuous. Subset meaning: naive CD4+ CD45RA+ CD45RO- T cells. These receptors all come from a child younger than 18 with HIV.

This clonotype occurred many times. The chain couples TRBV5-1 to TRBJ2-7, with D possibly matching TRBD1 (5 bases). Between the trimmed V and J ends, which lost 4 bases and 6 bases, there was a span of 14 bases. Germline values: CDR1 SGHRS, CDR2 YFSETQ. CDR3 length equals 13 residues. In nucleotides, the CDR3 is TGCGCCAGCAGCCACTCGCAGGGAACCGAGCAGTACTTC. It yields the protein CASSHSQGTEQYF. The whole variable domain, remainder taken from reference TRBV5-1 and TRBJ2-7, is KAGVTQTPRYLIKTRGQQVTLSCSPISGHRSVSWYQQTPGQGLQFLFEYFSETQRNKGNFPGRFSGRQFSNSRSEMNVSTLELGDSALYLCASSHSQGTEQYFGPGTRLTVT.

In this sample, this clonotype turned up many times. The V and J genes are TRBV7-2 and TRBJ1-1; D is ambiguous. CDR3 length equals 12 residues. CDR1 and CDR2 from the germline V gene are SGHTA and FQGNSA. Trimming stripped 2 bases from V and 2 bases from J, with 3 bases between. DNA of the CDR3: TGTGCCAGCAGCTTATCTAACACTGAAGCTTTCTTT. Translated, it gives CASSLSNTEAFF.

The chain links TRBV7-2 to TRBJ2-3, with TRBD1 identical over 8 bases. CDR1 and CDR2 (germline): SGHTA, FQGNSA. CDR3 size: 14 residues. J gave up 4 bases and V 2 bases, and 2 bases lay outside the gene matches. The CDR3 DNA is TGTGCCAGCAGCTTACGACAGGGGCCAGATACGCAGTATTTT. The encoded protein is CASSLRQGPDTQYF.

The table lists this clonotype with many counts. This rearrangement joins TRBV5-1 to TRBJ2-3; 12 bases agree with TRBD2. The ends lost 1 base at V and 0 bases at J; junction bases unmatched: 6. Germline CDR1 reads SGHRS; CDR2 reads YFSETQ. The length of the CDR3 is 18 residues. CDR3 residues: CASSLPKLAGGSTDTQYF. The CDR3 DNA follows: TGCGCCAGCAGCTTGCCTAAGCTAGCGGGGGGGAGCACAGATACGCAGTATTTT. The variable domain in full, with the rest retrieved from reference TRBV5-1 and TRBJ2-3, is KAGVTQTPRYLIKTRGQQVTLSCSPISGHRSVSWYQQTPGQGLQFLFEYFSETQRNKGNFPGRFSGRQFSNSRSEMNVSTLELGDSALYLCASSLPKLAGGSTDTQYFGPGTRLTVL.

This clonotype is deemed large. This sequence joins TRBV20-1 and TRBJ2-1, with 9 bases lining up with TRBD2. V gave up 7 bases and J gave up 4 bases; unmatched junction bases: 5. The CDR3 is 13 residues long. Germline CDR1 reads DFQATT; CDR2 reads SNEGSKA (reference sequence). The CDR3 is CSVGTSRYNEQFF. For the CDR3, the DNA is TGCAGTGTAGGGACTAGCAGATACAATGAGCAGTTCTTC.

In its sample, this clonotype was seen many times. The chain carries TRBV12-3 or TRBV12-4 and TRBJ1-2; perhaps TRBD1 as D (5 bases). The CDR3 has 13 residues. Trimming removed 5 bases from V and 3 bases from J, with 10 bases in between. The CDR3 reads CASSVRDHYGYTF. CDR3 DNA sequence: TGTGCCAGCAGTGTCAGGGACCACTATGGCTACACCTTC.

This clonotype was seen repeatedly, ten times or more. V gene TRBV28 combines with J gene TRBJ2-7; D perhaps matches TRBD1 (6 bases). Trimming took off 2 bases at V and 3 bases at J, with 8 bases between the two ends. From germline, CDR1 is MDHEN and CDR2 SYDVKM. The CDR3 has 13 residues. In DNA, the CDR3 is TGTGCCAGCAGTTTAAACAGGGTCTACGAGCAGTACTTC. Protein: CASSLNRVYEQYF.

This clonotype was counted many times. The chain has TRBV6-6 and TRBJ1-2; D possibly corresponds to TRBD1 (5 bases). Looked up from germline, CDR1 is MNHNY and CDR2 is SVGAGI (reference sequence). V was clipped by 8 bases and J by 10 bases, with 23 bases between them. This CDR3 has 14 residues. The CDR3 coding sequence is TGTGCCAGCGGTGAGGGACGTGCAAACTCCGACTACACCTTC. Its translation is CASGEGRANSDYTF.

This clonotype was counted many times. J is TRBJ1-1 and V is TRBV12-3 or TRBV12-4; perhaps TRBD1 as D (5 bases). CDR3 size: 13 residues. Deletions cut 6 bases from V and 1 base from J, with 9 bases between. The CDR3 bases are TGTGCCAGCAGCGACAGCAGGAACACTGAAGCTTTCTTT. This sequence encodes CASSDSRNTEAFF.

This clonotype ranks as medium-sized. In DNA form, the CDR3 reads TGTGCCAGCAGCTTAGAGGGACTAGCGGGGGCCCTCCGCTCTGGGGCCAACGTCCTGACTTTC. Amino acids: CASSLEGLAGALRSGANVLTF. The chain joins TRBV7-8 to TRBJ2-6, with 14 bases aligning to TRBD2. The CDR3 runs to 21 residues. CDR1 and CDR2 (germline): SGHVS, FQNEAQ. With 1 base clipped from V and 0 bases from J, the junction kept 8 bases outside the gene matches.

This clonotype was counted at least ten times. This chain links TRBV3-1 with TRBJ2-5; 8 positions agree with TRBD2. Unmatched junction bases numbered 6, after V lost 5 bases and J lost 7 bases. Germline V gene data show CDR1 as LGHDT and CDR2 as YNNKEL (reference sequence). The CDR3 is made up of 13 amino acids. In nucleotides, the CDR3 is TGTGCCAGCAGCGGGGTCGGGGGGGGGACCCAGTACTTC. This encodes CASSGVGGGTQYF.

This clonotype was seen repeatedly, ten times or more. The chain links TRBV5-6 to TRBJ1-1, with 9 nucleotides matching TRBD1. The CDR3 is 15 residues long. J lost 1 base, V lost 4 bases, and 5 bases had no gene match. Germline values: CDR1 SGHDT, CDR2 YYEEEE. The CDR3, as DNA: TGTGCCAGCAGCCAGACGGGACAGGGGAACACTGAAGCTTTCTTT. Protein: CASSQTGQGNTEAFF.

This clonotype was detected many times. The CDR3 DNA sequence: TGTGCCAGCAGTCCCCTTGTGAACACTGAAGCTTTCTTT. Encoded protein: CASSPLVNTEAFF. The chain joins TRBV12-3 or TRBV12-4 to TRBJ1-1; the D is unclear. The CDR3 runs to 13 residues. The germline V and J ends were trimmed by 5 bases and 0 bases, with 7 bases remaining between them.

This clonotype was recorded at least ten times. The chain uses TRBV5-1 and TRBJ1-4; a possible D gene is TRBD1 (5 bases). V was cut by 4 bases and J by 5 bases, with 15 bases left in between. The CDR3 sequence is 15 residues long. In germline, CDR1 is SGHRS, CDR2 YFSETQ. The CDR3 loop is CASSPRGALNEKLFF. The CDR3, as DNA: TGCGCCAGCAGCCCCCGCGGGGCACTCAATGAAAAACTGTTTTTT.

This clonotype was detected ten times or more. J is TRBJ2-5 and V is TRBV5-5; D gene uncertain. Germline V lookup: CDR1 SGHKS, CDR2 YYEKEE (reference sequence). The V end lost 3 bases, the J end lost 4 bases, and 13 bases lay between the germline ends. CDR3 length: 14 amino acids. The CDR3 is CASSSSGPGETQYF. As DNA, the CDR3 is TGTGCCAGCAGCTCCTCCGGGCCCGGAGAGACCCAGTACTTC.

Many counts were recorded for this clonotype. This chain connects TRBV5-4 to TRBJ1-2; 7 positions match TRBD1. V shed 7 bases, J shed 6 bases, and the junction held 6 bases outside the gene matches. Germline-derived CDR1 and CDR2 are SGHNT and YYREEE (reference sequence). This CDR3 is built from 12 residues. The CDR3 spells CASGKQGNGYTF. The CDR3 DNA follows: TGTGCCAGCGGGAAACAGGGGAATGGCTACACCTTC.

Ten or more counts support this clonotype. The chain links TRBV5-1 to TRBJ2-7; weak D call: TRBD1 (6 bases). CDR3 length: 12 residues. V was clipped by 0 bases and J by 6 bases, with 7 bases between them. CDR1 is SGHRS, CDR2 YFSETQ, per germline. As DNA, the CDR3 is TGCGCCAGCAGCTTGGAACAGGGCGAGCAGTACTTC. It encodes CASSLEQGEQYF.

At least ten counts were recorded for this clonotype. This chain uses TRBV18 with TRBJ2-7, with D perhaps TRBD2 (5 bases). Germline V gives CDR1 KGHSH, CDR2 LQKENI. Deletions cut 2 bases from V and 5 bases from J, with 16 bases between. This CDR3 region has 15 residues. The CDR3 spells CASSPTARGPDEQYF. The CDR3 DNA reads TGTGCCAGCTCACCAACCGCGAGAGGGCCCGACGAGCAGTACTTC.

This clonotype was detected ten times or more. The CDR3 spells CSVARWGTPSYEQYF. The CDR3 DNA follows: TGCAGCGTCGCCAGGTGGGGAACGCCGTCCTACGAGCAGTACTTC. This chain uses TRBV29-1 with TRBJ2-7; D is uncertain. Trimming cost V 6 bases and J 1 base, with 19 bases left between them. Per germline, CDR1 SQVTM and CDR2 ANQGSEA. The CDR3 spans 15 residues.

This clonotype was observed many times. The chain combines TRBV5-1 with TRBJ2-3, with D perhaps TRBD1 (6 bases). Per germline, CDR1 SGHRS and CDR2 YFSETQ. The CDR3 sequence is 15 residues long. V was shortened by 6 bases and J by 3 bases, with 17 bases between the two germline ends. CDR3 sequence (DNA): TGCGCCAGCACCATCAGGGGCTGGCTTACAGATACGCAGTATTTT. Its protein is CASTIRGWLTDTQYF.

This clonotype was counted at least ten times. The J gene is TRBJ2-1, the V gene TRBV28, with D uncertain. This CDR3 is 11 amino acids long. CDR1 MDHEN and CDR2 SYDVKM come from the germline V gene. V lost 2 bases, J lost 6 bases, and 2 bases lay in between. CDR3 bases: TGTGCCAGCAGTTTAGTCAATGAGCAGTTCTTC. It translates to CASSLVNEQFF.

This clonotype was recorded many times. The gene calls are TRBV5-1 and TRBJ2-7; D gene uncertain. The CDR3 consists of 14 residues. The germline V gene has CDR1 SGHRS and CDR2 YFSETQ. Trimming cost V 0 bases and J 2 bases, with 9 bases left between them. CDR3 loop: CASSLAPNPYEQYF. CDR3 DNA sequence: TGCGCCAGCAGCTTGGCCCCAAACCCCTACGAGCAGTACTTC. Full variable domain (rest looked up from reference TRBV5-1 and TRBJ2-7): KAGVTQTPRYLIKTRGQQVTLSCSPISGHRSVSWYQQTPGQGLQFLFEYFSETQRNKGNFPGRFSGRQFSNSRSEMNVSTLELGDSALYLCASSLAPNPYEQYFGPGTRLTVT.

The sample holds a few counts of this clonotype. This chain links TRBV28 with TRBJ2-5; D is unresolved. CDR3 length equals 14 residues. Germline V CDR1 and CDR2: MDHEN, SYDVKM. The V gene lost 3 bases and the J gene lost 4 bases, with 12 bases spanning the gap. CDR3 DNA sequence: TGTGCCAGCAGTTTTGGGGAACTGAGAGAGACCCAGTACTTC. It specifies CASSFGELRETQYF.

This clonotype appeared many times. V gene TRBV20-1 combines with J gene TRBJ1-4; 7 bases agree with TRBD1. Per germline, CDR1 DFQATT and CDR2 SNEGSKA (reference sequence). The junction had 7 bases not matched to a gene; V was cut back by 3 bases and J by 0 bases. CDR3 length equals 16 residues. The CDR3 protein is CSARAPGQSTNEKLFF. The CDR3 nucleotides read TGCAGTGCTAGGGCCCCGGGACAGTCAACTAATGAAAAACTGTTTTTT.

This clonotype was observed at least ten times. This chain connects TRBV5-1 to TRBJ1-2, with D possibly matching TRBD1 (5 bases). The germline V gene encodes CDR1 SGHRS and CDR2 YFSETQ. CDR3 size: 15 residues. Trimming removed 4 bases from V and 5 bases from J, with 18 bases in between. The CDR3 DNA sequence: TGCGCCAGCAGCAGCACGGACAAGTCCCTGTATGGCTACACCTTC. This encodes CASSSTDKSLYGYTF.

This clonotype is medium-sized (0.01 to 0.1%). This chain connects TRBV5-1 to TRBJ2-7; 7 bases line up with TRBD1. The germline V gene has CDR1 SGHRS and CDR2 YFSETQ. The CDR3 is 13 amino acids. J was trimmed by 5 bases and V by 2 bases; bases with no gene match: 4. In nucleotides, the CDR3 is TGCGCCAGCAGCTTAAGGGGGCCCCACGAGCAGTACTTC. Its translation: CASSLRGPHEQYF.